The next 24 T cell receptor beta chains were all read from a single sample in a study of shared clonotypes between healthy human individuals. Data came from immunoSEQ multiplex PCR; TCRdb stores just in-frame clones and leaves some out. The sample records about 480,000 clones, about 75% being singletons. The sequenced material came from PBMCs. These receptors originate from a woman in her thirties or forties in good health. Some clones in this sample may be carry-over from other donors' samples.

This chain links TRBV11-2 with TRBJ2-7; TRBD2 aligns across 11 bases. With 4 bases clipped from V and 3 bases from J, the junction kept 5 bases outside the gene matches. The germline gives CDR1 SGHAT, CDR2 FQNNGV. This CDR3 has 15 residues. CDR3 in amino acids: CASSSTSGRIYEQYF. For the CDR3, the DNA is TGTGCCAGCAGCTCAACTAGCGGGAGAATCTACGAGCAGTACTTC.

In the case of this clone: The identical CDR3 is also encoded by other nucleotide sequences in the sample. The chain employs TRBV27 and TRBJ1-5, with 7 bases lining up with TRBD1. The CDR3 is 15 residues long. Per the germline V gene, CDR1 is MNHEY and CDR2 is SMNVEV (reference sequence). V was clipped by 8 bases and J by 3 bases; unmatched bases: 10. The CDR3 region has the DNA TGTGCCAGCGCTTTCACAGGGGCGTTCAATCAGCCCCAGCATTTT. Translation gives CASAFTGAFNQPQHF.

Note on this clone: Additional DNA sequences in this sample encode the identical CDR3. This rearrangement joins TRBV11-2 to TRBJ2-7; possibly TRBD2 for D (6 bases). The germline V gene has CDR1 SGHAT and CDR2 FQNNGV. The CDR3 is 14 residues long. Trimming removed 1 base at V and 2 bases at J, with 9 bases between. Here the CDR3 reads CASSLGRGTYEQYF. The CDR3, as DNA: TGTGCCAGCAGCTTAGGTCGGGGGACCTACGAGCAGTACTTC.

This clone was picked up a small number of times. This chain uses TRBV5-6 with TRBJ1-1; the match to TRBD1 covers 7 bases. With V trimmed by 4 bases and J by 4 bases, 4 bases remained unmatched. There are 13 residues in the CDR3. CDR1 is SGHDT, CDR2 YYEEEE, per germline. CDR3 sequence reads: CASSGWDSTEAFF. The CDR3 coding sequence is TGTGCCAGCAGCGGGTGGGACAGCACTGAAGCTTTCTTT.

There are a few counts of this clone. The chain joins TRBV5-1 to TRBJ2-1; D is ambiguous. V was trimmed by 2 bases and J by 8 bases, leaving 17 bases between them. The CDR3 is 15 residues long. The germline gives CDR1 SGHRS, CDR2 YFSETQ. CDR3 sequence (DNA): TGCGCCAGCAGCTTTTTTGGAGCAGCAGCTTATGAGCAGTTCTTC. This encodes CASSFFGAAAYEQFF.

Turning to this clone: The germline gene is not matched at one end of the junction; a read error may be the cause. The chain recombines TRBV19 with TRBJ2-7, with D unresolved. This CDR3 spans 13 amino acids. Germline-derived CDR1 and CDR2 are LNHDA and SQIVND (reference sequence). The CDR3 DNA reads TGTGCCAGTAGCATAGGCCTAGAGGACGAGCAGTACTTC. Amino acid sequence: CASSIGLEDEQYF.

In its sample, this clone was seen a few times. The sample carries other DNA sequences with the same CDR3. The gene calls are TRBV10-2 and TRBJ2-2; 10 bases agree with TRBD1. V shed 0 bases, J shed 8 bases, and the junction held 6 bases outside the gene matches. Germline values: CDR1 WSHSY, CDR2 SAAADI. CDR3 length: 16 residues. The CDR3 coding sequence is TGCGCCAGCAGTGAGTCCCGGGACAGGGGAACTGGGGAGCTGTTTTTT. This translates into CASSESRDRGTGELFF.

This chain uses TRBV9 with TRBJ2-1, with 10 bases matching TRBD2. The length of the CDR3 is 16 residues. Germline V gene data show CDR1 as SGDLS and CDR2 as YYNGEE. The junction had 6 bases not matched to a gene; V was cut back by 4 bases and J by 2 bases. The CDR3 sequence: CASSFSGRPTYNEQFF. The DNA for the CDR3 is TGTGCCAGCAGCTTTAGCGGGAGGCCCACCTACAATGAGCAGTTCTTC.

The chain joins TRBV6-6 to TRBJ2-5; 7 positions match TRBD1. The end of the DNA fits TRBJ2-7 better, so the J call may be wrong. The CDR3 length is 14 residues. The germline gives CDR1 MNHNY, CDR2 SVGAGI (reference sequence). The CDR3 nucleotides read TGTGCCAGCAGTCCAGGGGGAAGCTCCTACGAGCAGTACTTC. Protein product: CASSPGGSSYEQYF.

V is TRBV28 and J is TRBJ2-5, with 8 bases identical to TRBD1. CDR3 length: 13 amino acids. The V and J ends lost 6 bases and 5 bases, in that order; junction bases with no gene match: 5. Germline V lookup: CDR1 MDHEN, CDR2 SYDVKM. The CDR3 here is CASRTGAVETQYF. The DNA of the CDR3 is TGTGCCAGCAGGACAGGGGCGGTGGAGACCCAGTACTTC. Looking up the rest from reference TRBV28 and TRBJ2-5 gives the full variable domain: DVKVTQSSRYLVKRTGEKVFLECVQDMDHENMFWYRQDPGLGLRLIYFSYDVKMKEKGDIPEGYSVSREKKERFSLILESASTNQTSMYLCASRTGAVETQYFGPGTRLLVL.

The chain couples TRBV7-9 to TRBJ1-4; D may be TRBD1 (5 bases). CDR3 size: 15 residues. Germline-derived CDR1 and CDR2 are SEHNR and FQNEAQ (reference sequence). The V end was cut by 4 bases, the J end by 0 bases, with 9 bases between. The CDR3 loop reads CASSYTGPTNEKLFF. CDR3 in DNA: TGTGCCAGCAGCTATACAGGACCAACTAATGAAAAACTGTTTTTT. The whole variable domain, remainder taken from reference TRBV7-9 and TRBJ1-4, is DTGVSQNPRHKITKRGQNVTFRCDPISEHNRLYWYRQTLGQGPEFLTYFQNEAQLEKSRLLSDRFSAERPKGSFSTLEIQRTEQGDSAMYLCASSYTGPTNEKLFFGSGTQLSVL.

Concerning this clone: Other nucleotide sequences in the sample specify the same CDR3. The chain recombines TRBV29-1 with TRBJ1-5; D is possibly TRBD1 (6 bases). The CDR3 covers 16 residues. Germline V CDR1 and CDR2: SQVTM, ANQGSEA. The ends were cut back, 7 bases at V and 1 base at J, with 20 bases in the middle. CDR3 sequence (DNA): TGCAGCGCCGGTGGGGGCAGGAGTTCCAGCAATCAGCCCCAGCATTTT. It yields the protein CSAGGGRSSSNQPQHF.

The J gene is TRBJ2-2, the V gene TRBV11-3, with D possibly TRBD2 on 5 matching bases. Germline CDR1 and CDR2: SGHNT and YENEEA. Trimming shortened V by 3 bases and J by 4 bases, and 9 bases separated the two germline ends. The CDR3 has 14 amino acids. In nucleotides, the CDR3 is TGTGCCAGCAGCTTTTCCGGAGGCACCGGGGAGCTGTTTTTT. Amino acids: CASSFSGGTGELFF.

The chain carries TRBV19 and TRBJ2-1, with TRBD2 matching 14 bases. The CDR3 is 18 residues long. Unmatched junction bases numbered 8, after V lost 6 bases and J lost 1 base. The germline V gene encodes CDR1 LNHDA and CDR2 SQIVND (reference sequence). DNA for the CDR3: TGTGCCAGTAGGTCCGGGACTAGCGGGAGCGGGTCCTACAATGAGCAGTTCTTC. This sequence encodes CASRSGTSGSGSYNEQFF.

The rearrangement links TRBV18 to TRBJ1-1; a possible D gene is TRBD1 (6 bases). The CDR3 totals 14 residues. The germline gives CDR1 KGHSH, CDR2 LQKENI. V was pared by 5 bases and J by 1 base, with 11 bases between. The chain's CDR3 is CASSATQGNTEAFF. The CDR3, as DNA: TGTGCCAGCTCAGCCACACAGGGGAACACTGAAGCTTTCTTT. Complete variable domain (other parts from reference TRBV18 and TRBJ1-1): NAGVMQNPRHLVRRRGQEARLRCSPMKGHSHVYWYRQLPEEGLKFMVYLQKENIIDESGMPKERFSAEFPKEGPSILRIQQVVRGDSAAYFCASSATQGNTEAFFGQGTRLTVV.

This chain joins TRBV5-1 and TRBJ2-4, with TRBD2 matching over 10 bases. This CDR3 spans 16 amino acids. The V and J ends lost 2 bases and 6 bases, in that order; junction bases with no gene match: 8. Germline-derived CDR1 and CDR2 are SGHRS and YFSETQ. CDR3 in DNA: TGCGCCAGCAGCTTTCAGTCTAGCGGGAGAGGAAACATTCAGTACTTC. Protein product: CASSFQSSGRGNIQYF.

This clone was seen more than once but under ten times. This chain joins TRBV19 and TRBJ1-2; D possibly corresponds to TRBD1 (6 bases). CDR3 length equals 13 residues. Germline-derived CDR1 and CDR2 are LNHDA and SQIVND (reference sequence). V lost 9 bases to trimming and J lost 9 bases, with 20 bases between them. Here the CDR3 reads CARAILTGRSYTF. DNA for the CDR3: TGTGCCAGGGCAATTCTGACAGGCCGTAGCTACACCTTC.

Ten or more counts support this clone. The CDR3, as DNA: TGTGCCAGCAGCTTAGAGGCCACCGGGGAGCTGTTTTTT. Its protein is CASSLEATGELFF. The rearrangement links TRBV7-8 to TRBJ2-2; D unresolved. In germline, CDR1 is SGHVS, CDR2 FQNEAQ. Deletions cut 1 base from V and 4 bases from J, with 4 bases between. The CDR3 is made up of 13 amino acids.

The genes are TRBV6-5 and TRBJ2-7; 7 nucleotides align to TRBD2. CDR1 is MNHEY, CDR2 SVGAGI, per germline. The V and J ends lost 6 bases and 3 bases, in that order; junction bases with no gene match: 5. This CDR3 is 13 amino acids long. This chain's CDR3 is CASSLSGLYEQYF. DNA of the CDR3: TGTGCCAGCAGCCTTAGCGGGCTCTACGAGCAGTACTTC.

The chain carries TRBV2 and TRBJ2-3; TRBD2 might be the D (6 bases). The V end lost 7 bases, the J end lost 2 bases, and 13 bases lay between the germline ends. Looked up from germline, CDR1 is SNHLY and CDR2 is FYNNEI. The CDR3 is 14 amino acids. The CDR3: CASMLGLPTDTQYF. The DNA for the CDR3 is TGTGCCAGCATGCTGGGACTTCCCACAGATACGCAGTATTTT.

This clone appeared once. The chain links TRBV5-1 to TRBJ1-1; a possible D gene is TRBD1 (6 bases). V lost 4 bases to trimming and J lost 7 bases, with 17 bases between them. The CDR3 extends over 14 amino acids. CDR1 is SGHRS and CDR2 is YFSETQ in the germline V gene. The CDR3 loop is CASSLGPETGEAFF. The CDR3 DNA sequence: TGCGCCAGCAGCCTAGGGCCTGAGACAGGTGAAGCTTTCTTT. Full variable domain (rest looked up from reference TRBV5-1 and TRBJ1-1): KAGVTQTPRYLIKTRGQQVTLSCSPISGHRSVSWYQQTPGQGLQFLFEYFSETQRNKGNFPGRFSGRQFSNSRSEMNVSTLELGDSALYLCASSLGPETGEAFFGQGTRLTVV.

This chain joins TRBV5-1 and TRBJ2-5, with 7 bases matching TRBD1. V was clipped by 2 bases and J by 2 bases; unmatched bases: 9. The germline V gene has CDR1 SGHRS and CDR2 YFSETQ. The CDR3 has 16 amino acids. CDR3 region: CASSFGDRTDQETQYF. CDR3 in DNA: TGCGCCAGCAGCTTCGGGGACAGAACCGATCAAGAGACCCAGTACTTC. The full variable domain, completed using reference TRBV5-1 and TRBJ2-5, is KAGVTQTPRYLIKTRGQQVTLSCSPISGHRSVSWYQQTPGQGLQFLFEYFSETQRNKGNFPGRFSGRQFSNSRSEMNVSTLELGDSALYLCASSFGDRTDQETQYFGPGTRLLVL.

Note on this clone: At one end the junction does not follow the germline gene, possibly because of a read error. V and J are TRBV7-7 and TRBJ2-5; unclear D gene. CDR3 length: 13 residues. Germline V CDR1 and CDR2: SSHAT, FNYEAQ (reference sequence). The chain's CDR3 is CASSLDRRETQYF. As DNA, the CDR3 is TGTGCTAGCAGCTTAGATCGTCGAGAGACCCAGTACTTC.

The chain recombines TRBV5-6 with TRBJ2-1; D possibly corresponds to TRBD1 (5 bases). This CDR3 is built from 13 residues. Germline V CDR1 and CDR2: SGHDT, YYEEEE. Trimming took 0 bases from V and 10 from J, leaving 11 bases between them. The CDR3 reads CASSLARQGEQFF. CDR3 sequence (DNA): TGTGCCAGCAGCTTGGCTAGGCAGGGCGAGCAGTTCTTC. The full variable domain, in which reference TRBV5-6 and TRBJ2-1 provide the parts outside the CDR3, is DAGVTQSPTHLIKTRGQQVTLRCSPKSGHDTVSWYQQALGQGPQFIFQYYEEEERQRGNFPDRFSGHQFPNYSSELNVNALLLGDSALYLCASSLARQGEQFFGPGTRLTVL.